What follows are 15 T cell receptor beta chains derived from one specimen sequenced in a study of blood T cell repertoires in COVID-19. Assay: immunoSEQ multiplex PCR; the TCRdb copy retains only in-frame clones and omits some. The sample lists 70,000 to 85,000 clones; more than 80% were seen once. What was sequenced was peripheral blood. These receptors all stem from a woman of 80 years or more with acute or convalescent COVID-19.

The CDR3 bases are TGTGCCAGCAGCCTTACAACTCGGGGACTTAACACCGGGGAGCTGTTTTTT. This sequence encodes CASSLTTRGLNTGELFF. V is TRBV27 and J is TRBJ2-2, with a tentative D call TRBD2 (6 bases). Deletions cut 6 bases from V and 2 bases from J, with 19 bases between. From germline, CDR1 is MNHEY and CDR2 SMNVEV (reference sequence). This CDR3 has 17 residues.

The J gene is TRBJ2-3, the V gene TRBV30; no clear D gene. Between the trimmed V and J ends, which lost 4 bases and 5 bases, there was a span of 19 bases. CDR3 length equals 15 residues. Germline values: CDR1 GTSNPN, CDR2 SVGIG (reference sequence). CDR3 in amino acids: CAWNGVERLQDTQYF. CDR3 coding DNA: TGTGCCTGGAACGGAGTGGAACGCTTACAAGATACGCAGTATTTT. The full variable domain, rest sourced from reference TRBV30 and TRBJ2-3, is SQTIHQWPATLVQPVGSPLSLECTVEGTSNPNLYWYRQAAGRGLQLLFYSVGIGQISSEVPQNLSASRPQDRQFILSSKKLLLSDSGFYLCAWNGVERLQDTQYFGPGTRLTVL.

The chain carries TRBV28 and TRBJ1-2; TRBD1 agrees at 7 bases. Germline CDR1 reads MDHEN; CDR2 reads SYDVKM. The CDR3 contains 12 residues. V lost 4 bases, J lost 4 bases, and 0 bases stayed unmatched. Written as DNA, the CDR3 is TGTGCCAGCAGTTCAGGGGGCTATGGCTACACCTTC. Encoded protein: CASSSGGYGYTF.

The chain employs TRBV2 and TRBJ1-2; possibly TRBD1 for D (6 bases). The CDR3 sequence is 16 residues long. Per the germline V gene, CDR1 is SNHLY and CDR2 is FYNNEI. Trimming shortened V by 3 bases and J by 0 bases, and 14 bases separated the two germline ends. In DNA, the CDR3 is TGTGCCAGCAGTGAGGTCCAGGGGACATCTAACTATGGCTACACCTTC. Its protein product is CASSEVQGTSNYGYTF.

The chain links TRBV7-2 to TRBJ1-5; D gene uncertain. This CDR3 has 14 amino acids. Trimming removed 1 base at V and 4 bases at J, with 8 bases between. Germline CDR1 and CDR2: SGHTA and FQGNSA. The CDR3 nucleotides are TGTGCCAGCAGCTTAGTGTCGGGTAATCAGCCCCAGCATTTT. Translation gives CASSLVSGNQPQHF.

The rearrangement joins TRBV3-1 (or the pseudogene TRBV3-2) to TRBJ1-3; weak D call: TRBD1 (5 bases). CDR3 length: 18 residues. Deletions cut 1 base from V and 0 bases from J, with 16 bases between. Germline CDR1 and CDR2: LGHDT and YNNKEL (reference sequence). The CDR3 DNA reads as TGTGCCAGCAGCCAAGGCCTAATACAGGCGACCTCTGGAAACACCATATATTTT. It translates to CASSQGLIQATSGNTIYF.

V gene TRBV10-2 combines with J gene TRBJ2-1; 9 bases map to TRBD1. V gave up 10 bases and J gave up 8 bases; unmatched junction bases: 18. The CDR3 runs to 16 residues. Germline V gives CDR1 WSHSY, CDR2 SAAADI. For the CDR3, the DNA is TGCGCCATACGTCCACAGGGGGCCAATCTCGCGGATGAGCAGTTCTTC. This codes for CAIRPQGANLADEQFF.

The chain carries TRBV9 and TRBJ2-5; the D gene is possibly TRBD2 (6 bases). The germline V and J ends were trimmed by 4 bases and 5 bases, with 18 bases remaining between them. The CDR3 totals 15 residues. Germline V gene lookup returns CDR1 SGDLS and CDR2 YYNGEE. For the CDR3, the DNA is TGTGCCAGCAGCCCGCAGCTTAGCGGCAGGGAGACCCAGTACTTC. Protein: CASSPQLSGRETQYF.

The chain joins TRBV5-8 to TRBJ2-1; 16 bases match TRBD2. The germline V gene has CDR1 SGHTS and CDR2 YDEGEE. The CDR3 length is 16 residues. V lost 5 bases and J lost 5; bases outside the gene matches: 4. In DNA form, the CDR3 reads TGTGCCAGCAGATCGGGACTAGCGGGGGGGCACAATGAGCAGTTCTTC. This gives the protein CASRSGLAGGHNEQFF.

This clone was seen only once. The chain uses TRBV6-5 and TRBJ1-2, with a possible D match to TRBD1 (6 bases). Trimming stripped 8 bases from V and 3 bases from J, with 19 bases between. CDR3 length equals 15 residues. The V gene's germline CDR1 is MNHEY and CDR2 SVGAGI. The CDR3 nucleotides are TGTGCCAGCCGAGAGACAGGCCAGGCGGACTATGGCTACACCTTC. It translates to CASRETGQADYGYTF.

CDR3 in DNA: TGTGCCGGAGACAGCAAACTAATTAACTATGGCTACACCTTC. Its translation: CAGDSKLINYGYTF. The chain couples TRBV30 to TRBJ1-2, with TRBD1 as a possible D gene (5 bases). Looked up from germline, CDR1 is GTSNPN and CDR2 is SVGIG (reference sequence). This CDR3 contains 14 residues. The V end was cut by 8 bases, the J end by 1 base, with 17 bases between.

CDR3 amino acids: CASSLTGTAEAFF. CDR3 bases: TGTGCCAGCAGCCTGACAGGGACGGCTGAAGCTTTCTTT. V gene TRBV9 combines with J gene TRBJ1-1, with 7 positions matching TRBD1. The germline CDR1 and CDR2 sequences are SGDLS and YYNGEE. This CDR3 has 13 amino acids. J gave up 6 bases and V 4 bases, and 6 bases lay outside the gene matches.

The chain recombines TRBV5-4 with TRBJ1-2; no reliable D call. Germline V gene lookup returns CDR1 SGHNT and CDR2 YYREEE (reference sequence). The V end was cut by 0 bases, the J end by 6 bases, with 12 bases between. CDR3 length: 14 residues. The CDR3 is CASSLGSGYDGYTF. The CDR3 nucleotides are TGTGCCAGCAGCTTGGGGTCAGGATATGATGGCTACACCTTC.

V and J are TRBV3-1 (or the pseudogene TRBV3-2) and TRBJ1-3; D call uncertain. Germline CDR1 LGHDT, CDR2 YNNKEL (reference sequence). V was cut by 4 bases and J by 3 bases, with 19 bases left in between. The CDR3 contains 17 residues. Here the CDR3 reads CASSPQLREPRGNTIYF. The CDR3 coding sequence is TGTGCCAGCAGCCCGCAGCTCCGGGAGCCACGTGGAAACACCATATATTTT.

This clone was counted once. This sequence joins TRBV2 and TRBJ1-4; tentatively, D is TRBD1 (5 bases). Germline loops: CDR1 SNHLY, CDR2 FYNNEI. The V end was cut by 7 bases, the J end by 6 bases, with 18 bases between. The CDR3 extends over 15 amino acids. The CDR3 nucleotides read TGTGCCAGCAACAGTTGGGGGGGAAGAGATGAAAAACTGTTTTTT. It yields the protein CASNSWGGRDEKLFF.